This TCR beta chain was captured in a study of cytomegalovirus exposure and HLA in healthy donors. On the study more broadly: Earlier work reported approximately 110 million unique TCR beta sequences from 180 million or so T cells. The study, taken as a whole, reports: Being productive about 87% or about 30% of the time was typical of most TCR beta V segments in an earlier analysis. For most TCR sequences rarity was the rule, although some public TCRs occurred in many donors.

As concerns this clone: The antigen is not known.

Primers: 60 Vbeta forward and 13 Jbeta reverse. Sequencing used immunoSEQ multiplex PCR; TCRdb keeps in-frame clones, though not all of them. The sample table sets out around 200,000 clones. The CDR3 sequence is 17 residues long. V lost 3 bases, J lost 0 bases, and 18 bases lay in between. CDR1 MGHRA and CDR2 YSYEKL come from the germline V gene. The V call is TRBV4-1, the J call TRBJ2-7, with a weak D call TRBD2 (6 bases). Sequencing was performed on PBMCs. This sequence originates from a woman aged 25-40 years in good health and CMV-seropositive. CDR3 coding DNA: TGCGCCAGCAGCCACACCTTCATAGGCGGGGACTCCTACGAGCAGTACTTC. Its translation: CASSHTFIGGDSYEQYF.